The clone carrying this T cell receptor (beta chain) has a count of ten or more. What it binds is unknown. The entry originates in a study of T cell repertoires in cytomegalovirus infection. Looking at the study overall: Recently described HLA-C-restricted plus well-studied HLA-B-restricted CMV epitopes were used. Carrying CMV and the relevant HLA type showed in public TCR beta signatures.

MiXCR, run by TCRdb on the reads, gives a single entry per CDR3 protein. The table includes about 20,000 distinct CDR3 sequences, about 39% detected once. This CDR3 contains 15 residues. Germline V gene lookup returns CDR1 SGHTA and CDR2 FQGNSA. The germline V and J ends were trimmed by 3 bases and 0 bases, with 11 bases remaining between them. Sequencing used CD8+ T cells from cultured PBMCs, obtained from culture after CMV antigen stimulation. The chain recombines TRBV7-2 with TRBJ1-1; no firm D call. The TCR originated in a human donor in good health (CMV status not recorded). Some clones in this sample may be carry-over from other donors' samples. CDR3 region: CASSLETNMNTEAFF. DNA of the CDR3: TGTGCCAGCAGCTTGGAGACAAACATGAACACTGAAGCTTTCTTT.